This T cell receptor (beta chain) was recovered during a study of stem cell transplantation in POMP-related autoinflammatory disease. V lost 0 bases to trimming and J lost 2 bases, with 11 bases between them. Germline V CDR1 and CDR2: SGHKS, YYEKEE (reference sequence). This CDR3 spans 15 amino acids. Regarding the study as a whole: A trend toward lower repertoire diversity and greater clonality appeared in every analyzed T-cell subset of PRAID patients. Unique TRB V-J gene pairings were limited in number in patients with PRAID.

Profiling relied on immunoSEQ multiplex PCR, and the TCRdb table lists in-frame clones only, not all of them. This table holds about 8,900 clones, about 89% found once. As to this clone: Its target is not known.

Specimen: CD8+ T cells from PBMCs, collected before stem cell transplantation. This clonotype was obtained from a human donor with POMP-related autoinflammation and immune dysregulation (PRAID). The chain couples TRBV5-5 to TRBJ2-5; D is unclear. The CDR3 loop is CASSLGKGIQETQYF. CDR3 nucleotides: TGTGCCAGCAGCTTGGGGAAAGGGATACAAGAGACCCAGTACTTC.